This TCR beta chain emerged from a study of T cells in tumors and immune-related adverse events (TCRdb year 2021). The treatment or condition label here, explained by the study, means: nivolumab (PD-1 blockade) given before sampling. The DNeasy Blood and Tissue Kit was used to extract DNA from formalin-fixed paraffin-embedded specimens. The immunoSEQ assay was used to amplify and sequence the TCR beta locus, producing bulk TCR Vbeta CDR3 data. The authors' analysis ran thus. Non-productive CDR3s, sequences shorter than 7 amino acids, and those not starting with C or ending with F/W were excluded. Only specimens with at least 1000 reads were analysed, and clonotypes were defined at the amino acid level. Clonality was calculated as 1 minus Pielou's evenness. Library sizes were equalized by abundance-weighted random subsampling with replacement, repeated 100 times to report 95% confidence intervals. Repertoire overlap was quantified with the Morisita overlap index, and the top 40 clones per specimen were checked for overlap with the irAE. What TCRdb holds here is the immuneACCESS table cut down to in-frame rearrangements. Part of the clones is not present; checked against another copy, under half of the missing clones reflect an unresolved V gene, and the others are unexplained. The D gene and trimming were derived from the DNA, and the V and J assignments and clone size from that table. The sample has around 10,000 clones on record, 85% to 95% of them singletons. Together, the top ten hold approximately 1.5% of the sample.

In the germline V gene, CDR1 corresponds to SGHDN and CDR2 to FVKESK. The CDR3 covers 14 residues, taking in both the cysteine and the phenylalanine. Solely the CDR3 DNA is kept, with 42 bases framed from the first base. V gives up 4 bases and J gives up 0 bases, and the segment between their germline ends measures 7 bases. As regards this clone: The antigen it recognizes is unknown. The input lacks base qualities; no much larger clone sits a single base away.

The chain couples TRBV14 to TRBJ2-1; no confident D gene assignment can be made. This receptor was identified in a female donor with metastatic renal cell carcinoma. Sample: lymph node tissue, taken from a patient treated with anti-PD-1 therapy. The nucleotide sequence reads as follows: TGTGCCAGCAGCCTTCTGAGCTCCTACAATGAGCAGTTCTTC. Translation gives CASSLLSSYNEQFF.